These T cell receptor beta chains were read from a single sample in a study of blood T cell repertoires in COVID-19. Generated by immunoSEQ multiplex PCR, the TCRdb table keeps only in-frame clones and is missing some. The data contain under 300,000 clones, over 75% of them singletons. Specimen: peripheral blood. These receptors all come from a woman aged 30 to 39 with acute or convalescent COVID-19. Each CDR3 is given with its conserved first and last residue. D genes are given only for firm matches. Clone size is stated in some rows and not others, as once, few, many or a class when expanded.

D,size,J,V,CDR3,DNA
-,once,TRBJ2-7,TRBV6-2/TRBV6-3,CASSRDSHEQYF,TGTGCCAGCAGCCGCGACAGCCACGAGCAGTACTTC
TRBD1,few,TRBJ2-7,TRBV5-4,CASSPGTEYEQYF,TGTGCCAGCAGCCCCGGGACAGAGTACGAGCAGTACTTC
-,-,TRBJ2-1,TRBV9,CASSSRGNLVNEQFF,TGTGCCAGCAGCTCTCGGGGAAACCTCGTCAATGAGCAGTTCTTC
TRBD2,-,TRBJ2-7,TRBV19,CASSITLAGAGYEQYF,TGTGCCAGTAGTATAACCCTAGCGGGAGCCGGCTACGAGCAGTACTTC
TRBD1,-,TRBJ2-1,TRBV9,CASSASDRGYEQFF,TGTGCCAGCAGCGCTAGTGACAGGGGGTATGAGCAGTTCTTC
TRBD1,-,TRBJ2-3,TRBV6-5,CASRISGTGTNTQYF,TGTGCCAGCAGAATTTCCGGGACAGGGACAAATACGCAGTATTTT
-,-,TRBJ1-3,TRBV6-5,CASSLQISGNTIYF,TGTGCCAGCAGCCTACAGATCTCTGGAAACACCATATATTTT
TRBD1,-,TRBJ1-5,TRBV3-1/TRBV3-2,CASSRGQDSNQPQHF,TGTGCCAGCAGCCGGGGACAGGATAGCAATCAGCCCCAGCATTTT
-,-,TRBJ1-6,TRBV12-3/TRBV12-4,CASSERINSPLHF,TGTGCCAGCAGTGAGAGGATTAATTCACCCCTCCACTTT
-,-,TRBJ1-2,TRBV4-3,CASSQDLLNYGYTF,TGCGCCAGCAGCCAAGATCTACTTAACTATGGCTACACCTTC
-,-,TRBJ2-3,TRBV6-2/TRBV6-3,CASSYRASRSTDTQYF,TGTGCCAGCAGTTACCGGGCTAGCCGATCCACAGATACGCAGTATTTT
-,-,TRBJ2-3,TRBV5-1,CASSGQSYTDTQYF,TGCGCCAGCAGTGGGCAGTCCTACACAGATACGCAGTATTTT
TRBD1,-,TRBJ2-7,TRBV5-1,CASSLAPGQIYEQYF,TGCGCCAGCAGCTTGGCCCCGGGACAGATCTACGAGCAGTACTTC
TRBD1,once,TRBJ2-7,TRBV7-9,CASSMTGDQSSYEQYF,TGTGCCAGCAGCATGACAGGGGACCAGAGCTCCTACGAGCAGTACTTC
TRBD2,-,TRBJ2-5,TRBV6-5,CASSRTSGTSETQYF,TGTGCCAGCAGCCGGACTAGCGGGACTTCAGAGACCCAGTACTTC
-,-,TRBJ2-5,TRBV3-1/TRBV3-2,CASSLFRGRWETQYF,TGTGCCAGCAGCCTCTTTCGTGGGAGATGGGAGACCCAGTACTTC
-,few,TRBJ2-1,TRBV29-1,CSVEQGVLDEQFF,TGCAGCGTTGAACAGGGCGTTCTGGATGAGCAGTTCTTC
TRBD2,-,TRBJ2-3,TRBV11-2,CASSSGLAGVSRHTDTQYF,TGTGCCAGCAGCTCCGGACTAGCGGGAGTCTCAAGGCACACAGATACGCAGTATTTT
TRBD1,-,TRBJ1-2,TRBV19,CASLGQGYGYTF,TGTGCCAGTCTAGGACAGGGCTATGGCTACACCTTC
TRBD2,many,TRBJ2-1,TRBV19,CASEAGYNEQFF,TGTGCCAGTGAAGCGGGATACAATGAGCAGTTCTTC
TRBD1,-,TRBJ1-5,TRBV18,CASSPRGSNQPQHF,TGTGCCAGCTCACCCAGGGGGAGCAATCAGCCCCAGCATTTT
-,-,TRBJ1-2,TRBV3-1/TRBV3-2,CASSQDPTDYGYTF,TGTGCCAGCAGCCAAGATCCGACAGACTATGGCTACACCTTC
TRBD2,-,TRBJ2-1,TRBV6-5,CASSHSGGSRYNEQFF,TGTGCCAGCAGTCACTCTGGCGGGAGCCGATACAATGAGCAGTTCTTC
TRBD2,-,TRBJ2-7,TRBV7-9,CASSDTGTSAYEQYF,TGTGCCAGCAGCGACACCGGGACTAGCGCCTACGAGCAGTACTTC
TRBD1,-,TRBJ2-7,TRBV27,CASSPPSGTGIDEQYF,TGTGCCAGCAGCCCACCCTCGGGGACAGGGATTGACGAGCAGTACTTC
-,-,TRBJ1-5,TRBV19,CASSIGDRSYSNQPQHF,TGTGCCAGTAGTATCGGTGACAGAAGTTATAGCAATCAGCCCCAGCATTTT
-,-,TRBJ1-1,TRBV11-3,CASSLFGQSSTEAFF,TGTGCCAGCAGCTTATTCGGACAGTCCAGTACTGAAGCTTTCTTT
-,-,TRBJ2-7,TRBV27,CASSLGGSPHEQYF,TGTGCCAGCAGTTTAGGCGGTAGCCCCCACGAGCAGTACTTC
-,many,TRBJ1-1,TRBV21-1,CASSKQNTEAFF,TGTGCCAGCAGCAAACAGAACACTGAAGCTTTCTTT
TRBD1,-,TRBJ1-1,TRBV29-1,CSVGQGAHTEAFF,TGCAGCGTCGGACAGGGGGCTCACACTGAAGCTTTCTTT
TRBD1,-,TRBJ1-2,TRBV24-1,CATSDPDREEGYTF,TGTGCCACCAGTGATCCGGACAGGGAAGAGGGCTACACCTTC
TRBD2,once,TRBJ2-2,TRBV27,CASSSGTSPGELFF,TGTGCCAGCAGTTCCGGGACTAGCCCCGGGGAGCTGTTTTTT
TRBD1,-,TRBJ2-2,TRBV3-1/TRBV3-2,CASSQESNRGVTGELFF,TGTGCCAGCAGCCAAGAATCGAACAGGGGGGTCACCGGGGAGCTGTTTTTT
TRBD1,-,TRBJ2-5,TRBV9,CASSVEDRQETQYF,TGTGCCAGCAGCGTTGAGGACAGGCAAGAGACCCAGTACTTC
TRBD1,-,TRBJ2-1,TRBV7-6,CASSLLQGSGNEQFF,TGTGCCAGCAGCTTACTACAGGGGAGTGGCAATGAGCAGTTCTTC
TRBD1,-,TRBJ2-1,TRBV4-1,CASSTRQGSSYNEQFF,TGCGCCAGCAGCACCCGACAGGGGAGCTCCTACAATGAGCAGTTCTTC
TRBD1,once,TRBJ1-6,TRBV7-9,CASSLYPPRTGGNSPLHF,TGTGCCAGCAGCCTTTACCCACCCCGGACAGGGGGCAATTCACCCCTCCACTTT
-,once,TRBJ1-6,TRBV2,CASSNAVGDSPLHF,TGTGCCAGCAGCAACGCGGTCGGGGATTCACCCCTCCACTTT
-,-,TRBJ1-5,TRBV12-3/TRBV12-4,CASSLNQPQHF,TGTGCCAGCAGTCTGAATCAGCCCCAGCATTTT
-,-,TRBJ1-1,TRBV7-3,CASSLGLGGNTEAFF,TGTGCCAGCAGCTTAGGCCTTGGAGGGAACACTGAAGCTTTCTTT
TRBD1,-,TRBJ2-3,TRBV7-6,CASSLGGGTGGTDTQYF,TGTGCCAGCAGCTTAGGCGGCGGGACAGGGGGCACAGATACGCAGTATTTT
-,-,TRBJ2-5,TRBV7-7,CASSLYGSLQETQYF,TGTGCTAGCAGCTTATACGGGAGCTTACAAGAGACCCAGTACTTC
TRBD1,-,TRBJ1-6,TRBV5-6,CASSFGQAYNSPLHF,TGTGCCAGCAGCTTCGGACAGGCCTATAATTCACCCCTCCACTTT
-,-,TRBJ1-2,TRBV5-4,CASSLDLQGYGYTF,TGTGCCAGCAGCTTGGACCTGCAGGGCTATGGCTACACCTTC
TRBD2,-,TRBJ2-3,TRBV7-3,CASSLKVQREGLGTDTQYF,TGTGCCAGCAGCTTAAAGGTCCAGCGGGAGGGCCTTGGAACAGATACGCAGTATTTT
TRBD2,-,TRBJ2-3,TRBV4-1,CASSQDGSSGIDTQYF,TGCGCCAGCAGCCAAGATGGGTCGAGCGGGATAGATACGCAGTATTTT
-,-,TRBJ1-5,TRBV6-5,CASSRGTNQPQHF,TGTGCCAGCAGTAGGGGGACAAATCAGCCCCAGCATTTT
TRBD1,-,TRBJ2-2,TRBV6-1,CAITTGKTGELFF,TGTGCCATAACGACAGGGAAAACCGGGGAGCTGTTTTTT
-,-,TRBJ2-3,TRBV9,CASSVAGLRDTQYF,TGTGCCAGCAGCGTAGCGGGTTTAAGAGATACGCAGTATTTT
TRBD1,-,TRBJ1-5,TRBV19,CASSMVGQGNQPQHF,TGTGCCAGTAGTATGGTCGGACAGGGCAATCAGCCCCAGCATTTT
TRBD2,-,TRBJ2-1,TRBV6-2/TRBV6-3,CASSPLAGEGYNEQFF,TGTGCCAGCAGTCCGCTAGCGGGAGAGGGGTACAATGAGCAGTTCTTC
-,-,TRBJ2-1,TRBV9,CASSVSGRGGHEQFF,TGTGCCAGCAGCGTCAGCGGGAGAGGGGGCCATGAGCAGTTCTTC
TRBD2,-,TRBJ2-5,TRBV10-1,CASNLGLAPTQYF,TGCGCCAGCAACTTGGGACTAGCCCCCACCCAGTACTTC
-,-,TRBJ1-5,TRBV12-5,CASGLVRDQPQHF,TGTGCTAGTGGTTTGGTCAGGGATCAGCCCCAGCATTTT
-,-,TRBJ2-5,TRBV19,CASSPLDKSPRGTQYF,TGTGCCAGCTCCCCCCTGGACAAATCTCCAAGGGGGACCCAGTACTTC
-,-,TRBJ2-6,TRBV19,CASTNRAGANVLTF,TGTGCCAGTACGAACAGGGCTGGGGCCAACGTCCTGACTTTC
-,-,TRBJ2-3,TRBV4-3,CASSHTLTGGVTDTQYF,TGCGCCAGCAGCCACACCCTAACAGGGGGGGTAACAGATACGCAGTATTTT
-,-,TRBJ1-6,TRBV6-2/TRBV6-3,CASSYTGGRVNSPLHF,TGTGCCAGCAGTTACACTGGAGGAAGGGTCAATTCACCCCTCCACTTT
-,once,TRBJ2-5,TRBV19,CASSIDVLGETQYF,TGTGCCAGTAGTATAGACGTGCTAGGAGAGACCCAGTACTTC
-,-,TRBJ2-2,TRBV7-9,CASSPLGRAGTGELFF,TGTGCCAGCAGCCCCCTCGGCAGGGCGGGAACCGGGGAGCTGTTTTTT